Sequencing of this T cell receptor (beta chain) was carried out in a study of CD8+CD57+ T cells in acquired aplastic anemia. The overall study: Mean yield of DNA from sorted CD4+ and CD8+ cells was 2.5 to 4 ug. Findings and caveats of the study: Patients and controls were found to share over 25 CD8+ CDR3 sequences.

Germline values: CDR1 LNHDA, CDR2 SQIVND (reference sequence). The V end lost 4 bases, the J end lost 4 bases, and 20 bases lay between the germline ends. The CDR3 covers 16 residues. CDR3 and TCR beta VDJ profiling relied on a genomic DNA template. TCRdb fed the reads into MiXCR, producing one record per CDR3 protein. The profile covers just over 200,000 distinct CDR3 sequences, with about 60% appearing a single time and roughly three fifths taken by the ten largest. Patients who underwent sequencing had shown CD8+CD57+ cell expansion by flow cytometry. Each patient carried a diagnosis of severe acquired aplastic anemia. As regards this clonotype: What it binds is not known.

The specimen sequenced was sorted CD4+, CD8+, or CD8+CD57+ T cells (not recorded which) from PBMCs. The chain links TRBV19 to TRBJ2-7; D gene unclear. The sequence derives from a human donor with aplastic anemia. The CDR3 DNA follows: TGTGCCAGTAGTAGTGCGGCGGAGTTTCCCTTTTACGAGCAGTACTTC. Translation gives CASSSAAEFPFYEQYF. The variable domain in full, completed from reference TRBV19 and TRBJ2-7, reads DGGITQSPKYLFRKEGQNVTLSCEQNLNHDAMYWYRQDPGQGLRLIYYSQIVNDFQKGDIAEGYSVSREKKESFPLTVTSAQKNPTAFYLCASSSAAEFPFYEQYFGPGTRLTVT.